The 9 T cell receptor beta chains listed next were all sequenced from one sample in a study of T-cell reconstitution after alpha-beta-depleted transplantation in children. Preparation of the TCRbeta library used unique molecular identifiers. Via MiXCR, TCRdb re-called the PCR reads, giving one row per CDR3 protein. This sample has just over 350,000 distinct CDR3 sequences, with roughly 13% found just once. The material was PBMCs, obtained from the stem cell graft. Every receptor here comes from a human donor who donated a stem cell graft to a child with Fanconi anemia.

This clonotype has just a few counts. The J gene is TRBJ1-3, the V gene TRBV5-5, with D unresolved. Per the germline V gene, CDR1 is SGHKS and CDR2 is YYEKEE (reference sequence). The CDR3 totals 16 residues. Trimming took off 4 bases at V and 3 bases at J, with 17 bases between the two ends. CDR3 residues: CASSNPGHAFGNTIYF. DNA for the CDR3: TGTGCCAGCAGCAATCCGGGCCACGCTTTTGGAAACACCATATATTTT.

This clonotype was observed a handful of times. V and J are TRBV20-1 and TRBJ2-1, with 9 positions matching TRBD1. The CDR3 contains 17 residues. Germline CDR1 reads DFQATT; CDR2 reads SNEGSKA (reference sequence). V gave up 0 bases and J gave up 7 bases; unmatched junction bases: 13. CDR3 DNA sequence: TGCAGTGCTAGAGACTCCAGTCACAGGGGGCGGGGGAATGAGCAGTTCTTC. Encoded protein: CSARDSSHRGRGNEQFF.

This clonotype has more than one count but fewer than ten. The chain links TRBV6-2 or TRBV6-3 to TRBJ2-7, with D perhaps TRBD2 (5 bases). The length of the CDR3 is 15 residues. CDR1 is MNHEY and CDR2 is SVGEGT in the germline V gene. The ends were cut back, 5 bases at V and 0 bases at J, with 14 bases in the middle. The CDR3 bases are TGTGCCAGCAGTCGAGGACTCCCCAGCTCCTACGAGCAGTACTTC. It is translated as CASSRGLPSSYEQYF.

This clonotype has at least ten counts. The junction shows a germline mismatch at one end, possibly a read error. The rearrangement uses TRBV7-7 and TRBJ2-7; D may be TRBD1 (6 bases). This CDR3 has 14 residues. Germline V gene sequence: CDR1 SSHAT, CDR2 FNYEAQ (reference sequence). The CDR3 region has the DNA TGTGCTAGCAGCTTCGGAACAGGGAACTACGAGCAGTACTTC. It translates to CASSFGTGNYEQYF.

V is TRBV7-8 and J is TRBJ2-1; no definite D call. The CDR3 has 13 amino acids. Germline V gene data show CDR1 as SGHVS and CDR2 as FQNEAQ. V lost 4 bases to trimming and J lost 7 bases, with 11 bases between them. This CDR3 is CASSSPVGNEQFF. CDR3 coding DNA: TGTGCCAGCAGCTCCCCTGTCGGGAATGAGCAGTTCTTC. The complete variable domain, with remaining parts taken from reference TRBV7-8 and TRBJ2-1, reads GAGVSQSPRYKVAKRGQDVALRCDPISGHVSLFWYQQALGQGPEFLTYFQNEAQLDKSGLPSDRFFAERPEGSVSTLKIQRTQQEDSAVYLCASSSPVGNEQFFGPGTRLTVL.

The sample holds a few counts of this clonotype. This chain links TRBV5-6 with TRBJ1-4, with no clear D. This CDR3 contains 10 residues. The V and J ends lost 7 bases and 14 bases respectively, with 12 bases between them. Germline V gene lookup returns CDR1 SGHDT and CDR2 YYEEEE. DNA of the CDR3: TGTGCCAGCGTTTTACCAGCCCTGTTTTTT. Translation: CASVLPALFF.

There are many counts of this clonotype. V gene TRBV6-5 combines with J gene TRBJ1-6; D is perhaps TRBD1 (5 bases). The CDR3 totals 15 residues. The germline gives CDR1 MNHEY, CDR2 SVGAGI. V lost 5 bases and J 6 bases, leaving 14 bases between the germline ends. The CDR3 loop reads CASSTPGGTNSPLHF. CDR3 sequence (DNA): TGTGCCAGCAGTACCCCAGGAGGGACTAATTCACCCCTCCACTTT.

Remarks on this clonotype: A much larger clone is a single base away; this may be a read error. The chain is built from TRBV11-2 and TRBJ1-3; D uncertain. In germline, CDR1 is SGHAT, CDR2 FQNNGV. The length of the CDR3 is 13 residues. V was pared by 6 bases and J by 0 bases, with 6 bases between. The CDR3 coding sequence is TGTGCCAGCAGTACGAGCTCTGGAAACACCATATATTTT. Its translation is CASSTSSGNTIYF.

This clonotype was observed at least ten times. CDR3 protein: CASNRDRSVGKLFF. CDR3 DNA: TGTGCCAGCAACCGGGACAGGTCCGTGGGCAAGCTGTTTTTT. The chain links TRBV9 to TRBJ2-2; 8 positions agree with TRBD1. With 6 bases clipped from V and 12 bases from J, the junction kept 13 bases outside the gene matches. The germline gives CDR1 SGDLS, CDR2 YYNGEE. There are 14 residues in the CDR3.